This TCR beta chain was profiled in a study of T cells in tuberculosis (dated by TCRdb to the late 2010s). Notes on the research overall: The study combined CD1B tetramers and high-throughput TCR immunosequencing to characterize T cells specific for the mycobacterial lipid antigen glucose monomycolate (GMM). In a South African clinical cohort, IGRA-negative adolescents, IGRA-positive adolescents with latent tuberculosis and adults with active tuberculosis were compared, with 9 to 10 people in each group.

General findings and caveats noted by the study authors: An accuracy of approximately 87% (AUROC 0.75 to 0.9) was reached by a classifier using the diverse GMM-specific repertoire, compared with about 70% accuracy when GEM motif frequencies were used. Shorter CDR3-alpha lengths in active tuberculosis patients partly drove the smaller NN-distances, and the TCR-beta difference was not statistically significant. Clinical samples were selected based on which cryopreserved specimens were available, and the active tuberculosis cases were adults whereas the controls were adolescents. Compared with IGRA-negative controls, TCR-alpha repertoires from active tuberculosis had smaller mean NN-distances to GMM-specific TCRs, which suggests clonal expansion of these TCRs.

The count of this clone is one. Its target antigen remains unknown. No much larger clone is present one base from it, and per-base qualities are unavailable. At study entry, adolescents were screened for latent tuberculosis infection using a tuberculin skin test and the QuantiFERON-TB GOLD In-Tube IGRA. Immunosequencing of unsorted cryopreserved PBMC covered, on average, around 100,000 T cells per clinical donor. Eleven high schools in the Worcester region of the Western Cape, South Africa, served as enrollment sites for adolescents aged 12 to 18 years. Approximately ten M. tuberculosis-infected adolescents and ten uninfected adolescents, matched for age and sex, were selected. Adolescent PBMC were isolated from freshly drawn heparinized blood by density centrifugation and cryopreserved. Inclusive of the bounding cysteine and phenylalanine, the CDR3 is 16 residues long. Of all the DNA, just the CDR3 is kept, 48 bases in frame from base 1. From V the trimming removes 3 bases and from J it removes 6 bases, while the gene matches leave 8 bases of the junction unaccounted for. Sequences KGHSH (CDR1) and LQKENI (CDR2) are obtained from the germline V gene.

The immunoSEQ multiplex PCR assay was used to generate TCR libraries, with TCR-beta and/or TCR-alpha/delta assays applied to each sample. The amplified TCR libraries were sequenced using the Illumina high-throughput platform. As for the authors' bioinformatics: Clustering and dimensionality reduction relied on pairwise TCRdist distances among GMM-specific receptors from T cells that were either sorted ex vivo or expanded in vitro. Each clinical repertoire was scored by mean NN-distance, the average TCRdist to the nearest 10% of tetramer-positive reference sequences. To compute GEM TCR motif frequency, the fraction of unique TCRs matching known GEM sequences by V/J usage and CDR3 length was calculated. Linear discriminant analysis with leave-one-out cross-validation, implemented in scikit-learn, was used to classify active tuberculosis. Drawn from immuneACCESS, this table holds only the in-frame rearrangements with V and J called that TCRdb kept. Clones are partly lost; checked studies trace under half to an unresolved V gene and leave the rest unexplained. For V, J and clone size, that table is used; D and trimming come from the DNA. In all, the sample holds about 44,000 clones, and about 95% of those were seen once. Of the sample, around 7.5% falls within the top ten clones.

The source is a donor between 10 and 29 years old with latent tuberculosis or without tuberculosis infection. The sample taken for sequencing was PBMCs. The rearranged chain carries TRBV18 and TRBJ2-2, with 9 bases in between that match TRBD1. The DNA sequence is TGTGCCAGCTCACCCAAAACAGGGGGCGCCTCCGGGGAGCTGTTTTTT. This is translated as CASSPKTGGASGELFF.